The 21 T cell receptor beta chains below were found in one sample sequenced in a study of cytomegalovirus exposure and HLA in healthy donors. Primers for the PCR totalled 60 Vbeta and 13 Jbeta. Clones were read by immunoSEQ multiplex PCR, and TCRdb kept only the in-frame ones, dropping some. The table includes under 200,000 clones, 80% detected once. Specimen: PBMCs. These receptors all stem from a woman between 50 and 59 years old in good health and CMV-seronegative.

This CDR3 is CASRGQLDTGELFF. CDR3 nucleotide sequence: TGTGCCAGCAGGGGACAACTCGACACCGGGGAGCTGTTTTTT. The chain has TRBV27 and TRBJ2-2; maybe TRBD1 (6 bases). This CDR3 is 14 amino acids long. Trimming stripped 6 bases from V and 3 bases from J, with 11 bases between. Looked up from germline, CDR1 is MNHEY and CDR2 is SMNVEV (reference sequence).

The V gene is TRBV7-9, the J gene TRBJ1-2; D is ambiguous. Per germline, CDR1 SEHNR and CDR2 FQNEAQ (reference sequence). The CDR3 loop spans 14 amino acids. V was clipped by 1 base and J by 5 bases, with 11 bases between them. This chain's CDR3 is CASSLDTPFYGYTF. The CDR3 bases are TGTGCCAGCAGCTTAGACACACCGTTTTATGGCTACACCTTC.

The V and J genes are TRBV5-4 and TRBJ1-1, with TRBD1 identical over 9 bases. Germline V CDR1 and CDR2: SGHNT, YYREEE (reference sequence). Unmatched junction bases numbered 6, after V lost 3 bases and J lost 0 bases. The CDR3 is 16 amino acids. The CDR3 DNA sequence: TGTGCCAGCAGCTGGGGACAGGGCTTAATGAACACTGAAGCTTTCTTT. Translation gives CASSWGQGLMNTEAFF.

This sequence joins TRBV19 and TRBJ1-2, with TRBD1 matching over 7 bases. V lost 5 bases to trimming and J lost 0 bases; unmatched junction nucleotides: 9. The CDR3 is 16 amino acids. In germline, CDR1 is LNHDA, CDR2 SQIVND (reference sequence). This CDR3 is CASSRDSQAANYGYTF. Written as DNA, the CDR3 is TGTGCCAGTAGTCGGGACAGTCAAGCAGCTAACTATGGCTACACCTTC.

V is TRBV5-1 and J is TRBJ2-5; perhaps TRBD1 as D (6 bases). The V gene lost 4 bases and the J gene lost 5 bases, with 15 bases spanning the gap. CDR1 is SGHRS, CDR2 YFSETQ, per germline. The CDR3 is 14 amino acids. The CDR3 sequence: CASSLGARRETQYF. CDR3 bases: TGCGCCAGCAGCCTGGGGGCCAGAAGGGAGACCCAGTACTTC.

V and J are TRBV18 and TRBJ2-7, with 7 positions matching TRBD1. The CDR3 is made up of 15 amino acids. J was trimmed by 1 base and V by 4 bases; bases with no gene match: 7. From germline, CDR1 is KGHSH and CDR2 LQKENI. For the CDR3, the DNA is TGTGCCAGCTCACTTGGCCGGGACAGATCCTACGAGCAGTACTTC. The encoded protein is CASSLGRDRSYEQYF.

V gene TRBV11-2 combines with J gene TRBJ2-7, with 7 bases lining up with TRBD1. CDR1 is SGHAT, CDR2 FQNNGV, per germline. The J segment lost 4 bases and the V segment lost 6 bases, leaving 6 bases of the junction unmatched. The CDR3 is made up of 13 amino acids. CDR3 region: CASSPGTEYEQYF. The CDR3 DNA sequence: TGTGCCAGCAGTCCCGGGACAGAATACGAGCAGTACTTC.

CDR3 amino acids: CASSPTWAGETQYF. In DNA form, the CDR3 reads TGTGCCAGTAGTCCCACGTGGGCTGGGGAGACCCAGTACTTC. This chain uses TRBV19 with TRBJ2-5, with D uncertain. Trimming removed 5 bases from V and 5 bases from J, with 15 bases in between. This CDR3 comprises 14 residues. Germline V gene data show CDR1 as LNHDA and CDR2 as SQIVND (reference sequence).

The sample holds one count of this clone. This chain connects TRBV15 to TRBJ2-7; D not resolved. Trimming pared 6 bases from V and 3 bases from J, leaving 12 bases between. The CDR3 spans 13 residues. Germline loops: CDR1 LNHNV, CDR2 YYDKDF (reference sequence). The CDR3 protein is CATRRKADYEQYF. The CDR3, as DNA: TGTGCCACCAGAAGGAAGGCGGACTACGAGCAGTACTTC.

J is TRBJ2-2 and V is TRBV28; 9 nucleotides line up with TRBD2. This CDR3 is built from 15 residues. J was trimmed by 2 bases and V by 5 bases; bases with no gene match: 3. Germline V lookup: CDR1 MDHEN, CDR2 SYDVKM. Here the CDR3 DNA reads TGTGCCAGCAGTCCGGGACTAGCAAACACCGGGGAGCTGTTTTTT. This sequence encodes CASSPGLANTGELFF.

In its sample, this clone was seen a few times. The chain is built from TRBV5-6 and TRBJ1-4, with no clear D. The CDR3 totals 14 residues. Germline V gene sequence: CDR1 SGHDT, CDR2 YYEEEE. V lost 1 base to trimming and J lost 5 bases, with 9 bases between them. The CDR3 sequence is CASSLQQTNEKLFF. The CDR3 bases are TGTGCCAGCAGCTTGCAACAGACGAATGAAAAACTGTTTTTT.

The rearrangement links TRBV5-1 to TRBJ2-2; 13 bases map to TRBD2. Trimming removed 2 bases from V and 7 bases from J; junction bases left unmatched: 5. CDR3 length: 16 amino acids. Per the germline V gene, CDR1 is SGHRS and CDR2 is YFSETQ. Here the CDR3 DNA reads TGCGCCAGCAGCTTATCGGGACTAGCGGGATACGGGGAGCTGTTTTTT. This translates into CASSLSGLAGYGELFF.

The V gene is TRBV4-2, the J gene TRBJ1-6, with D possibly being TRBD1 (5 bases). V was trimmed by 0 bases and J by 5 bases, leaving 14 bases between them. Per the germline V gene, CDR1 is LGHNA and CDR2 is YNFKEQ. This CDR3 is built from 17 residues. DNA of the CDR3: TGTGCCAGCAGCCAAGATCTTTGGACACCGAATAATTCACCCCTCCACTTT. Protein: CASSQDLWTPNNSPLHF.

The chain is built from TRBV5-8 and TRBJ1-5, with D possibly TRBD1 on 6 matching bases. The germline V gene has CDR1 SGHTS and CDR2 YDEGEE. The V end lost 3 bases, the J end lost 3 bases, and 13 bases lay between the germline ends. This CDR3 region has 15 residues. The CDR3 is CASSSQGMNNQPQHF. CDR3 DNA: TGTGCCAGCAGCTCTCAGGGGATGAACAATCAGCCCCAGCATTTT.

The J gene is TRBJ2-7, the V gene TRBV11-3; 9 positions agree with TRBD1. Germline V gives CDR1 SGHNT, CDR2 YENEEA. The trim removed 4 bases at V and 3 bases at J, leaving 7 bases unmatched. The CDR3 is 15 residues long. The CDR3, as DNA: TGTGCCAGCAGCTCGAGACAGGGGGGGGTCTACGAGCAGTACTTC. Protein product: CASSSRQGGVYEQYF.

The chain links TRBV7-9 to TRBJ2-7, with unresolved D. The germline V gene encodes CDR1 SEHNR and CDR2 FQNEAQ (reference sequence). This CDR3 is built from 13 residues. Trimming stripped 2 bases from V and 3 bases from J, with 8 bases between. Here the CDR3 reads CASSLPNSYEQYF. CDR3 bases: TGTGCCAGCAGCTTACCGAACAGCTACGAGCAGTACTTC. Based on the CDR3 plus reference TRBV7-9 and TRBJ2-7, the full variable domain is DTGVSQNPRHKITKRGQNVTFRCDPISEHNRLYWYRQTLGQGPEFLTYFQNEAQLEKSRLLSDRFSAERPKGSFSTLEIQRTEQGDSAMYLCASSLPNSYEQYFGPGTRLTVT.

The rearrangement uses TRBV27 and TRBJ2-1; 10 bases map to TRBD2. From germline, CDR1 is MNHEY and CDR2 SMNVEV (reference sequence). CDR3 length: 13 amino acids. After removal of 6 bases from V and 10 bases from J, the junction contained 6 bases not matched to a gene. This chain's CDR3 is CASRASGSSEQFF. Written as DNA, the CDR3 is TGTGCCAGCAGGGCTAGCGGGAGTAGCGAGCAGTTCTTC.

The chain recombines TRBV9 with TRBJ1-1; 7 positions match TRBD1. CDR1 is SGDLS, CDR2 YYNGEE, per germline. Losses at the gene ends were 4 bases for V and 3 bases for J; bases not matched to a gene: 15. The CDR3 has 17 residues. The CDR3 sequence: CASSSSQAGGFYTEAFF. CDR3 in DNA: TGTGCCAGCAGCTCAAGCCAAGCAGGGGGTTTTTACACTGAAGCTTTCTTT.

The table lists this clone with a count of one. The CDR3 loop is CASWFSGYGYTF. The CDR3 nucleotides read TGTGCCAGTTGGTTCTCGGGCTATGGCTACACCTTC. V usage is TRBV28 and J usage is TRBJ1-2; D gene ambiguous. V was cut by 9 bases and J by 4 bases, with 12 bases left in between. Germline V CDR1 and CDR2: MDHEN, SYDVKM. The CDR3 has 12 amino acids.

The chain uses TRBV18 and TRBJ2-7, with 9 bases lining up with TRBD2. CDR1 and CDR2 (germline): KGHSH, LQKENI. Unmatched junction bases numbered 4, after V lost 0 bases and J lost 1 base. The CDR3 runs 16 residues. The CDR3 spells CASSPPNSGGSYEQYF. CDR3 in DNA: TGTGCCAGCTCACCACCAAATAGCGGGGGATCCTACGAGCAGTACTTC.

The chain uses TRBV7-6 and TRBJ2-7; D is perhaps TRBD1 (5 bases). This CDR3 is built from 12 residues. The V gene lost 5 bases and the J gene lost 4 bases, with 9 bases spanning the gap. Per germline, CDR1 SGHVS and CDR2 FNYEAQ. CDR3 in amino acids: CASSLQDYEQYF. CDR3 bases: TGTGCCAGCAGCCTACAGGATTACGAGCAGTACTTC.